This paragraph covers one T cell receptor beta chain sequence. The antigen remains unidentified. Germline CDR1 SGHVS, CDR2 FNYEAQ. The CDR3 is made up of 17 amino acids. J gave up 6 bases and V 3 bases, and 13 bases lay outside the gene matches. This record belongs to a study of T cell repertoires in cytomegalovirus infection. Across the study: Researchers turned to recently identified HLA-C-restricted CMV epitopes as well as well-studied HLA-B-restricted ones.

General study findings and limits: In two of eight donors, the top clonotype was HLA-C-restricted CMV-specific.

One entry per CDR3 protein, called by TCRdb with MiXCR from the reads. The repertoire holds about a million distinct CDR3 sequences, with more than 25% as singletons. This material consisted of cultured CD8+ T cells from PBMCs, taken from culture after CMV antigen stimulation. The chain carries TRBV7-6 and TRBJ2-1; 8 bases align to TRBD2. The source of this sequence is a human donor in good health (CMV status not recorded). Some clones in this sample may be carry-over from other donors' samples. The CDR3 nucleotides read TGTGCCAGCAGCTTGTTGCCTAGCGGGTTGGCAGTCAATGAGCAGTTCTTC. Its translation is CASSLLPSGLAVNEQFF.